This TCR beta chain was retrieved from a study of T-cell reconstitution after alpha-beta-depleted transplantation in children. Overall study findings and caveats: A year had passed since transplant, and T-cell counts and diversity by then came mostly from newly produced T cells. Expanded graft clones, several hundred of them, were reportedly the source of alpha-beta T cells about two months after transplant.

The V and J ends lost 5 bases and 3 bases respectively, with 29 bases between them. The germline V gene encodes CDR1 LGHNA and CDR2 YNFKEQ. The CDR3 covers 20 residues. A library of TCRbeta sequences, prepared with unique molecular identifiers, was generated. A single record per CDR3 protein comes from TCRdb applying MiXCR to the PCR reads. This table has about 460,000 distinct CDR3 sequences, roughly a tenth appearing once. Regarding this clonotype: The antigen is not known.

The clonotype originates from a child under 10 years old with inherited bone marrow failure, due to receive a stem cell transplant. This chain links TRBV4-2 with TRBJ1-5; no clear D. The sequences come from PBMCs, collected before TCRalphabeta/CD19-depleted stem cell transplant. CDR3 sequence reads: CASSAEGRAAPSAFNQPQHF. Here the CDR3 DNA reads TGTGCCAGCAGCGCGGAAGGTAGGGCAGCCCCGAGCGCCTTCAATCAGCCCCAGCATTTT.